These T cell receptor beta chains were read from a single sample in a study of immune cell composition in non-small cell lung cancer. TCRdb keeps only in-frame clones here, not all; method: immunoSEQ multiplex PCR. Of several thousand clones in the sample, under 85% are singletons; the top ten hold roughly 9.5%. The sequenced sample consisted of lung tumor tissue. Receptor source: a human donor with non-small cell lung cancer. The CDR3 runs from the conserved cysteine through the conserved F or W. A D gene is named only where the DNA matches it firmly. Only some rows state a clone size, as once, few, many or a class for expanded clones.

j_call | d_call | v_call | clone_size | cdr3_nt | cdr3_aa
TRBJ2-3 | . | TRBV25-1 | . | TGTGCCAGCAGTGGGGGCTCGGGCCCCCCTACAGATACGCAGTATTTT | CASSGGSGPPTDTQYF
TRBJ1-5 | . | TRBV30 | . | TGTGCCTGGAGTGGGAAGGACAGACCTAATCAGCCCCAGCATTTT | CAWSGKDRPNQPQHF
TRBJ1-6 | TRBD1 | TRBV7-3 | few | TGTGCCAGCAGCTCGACAGGGGGTGGTAATTCACCCCTCCACTTT | CASSSTGGGNSPLHF
TRBJ2-3 | . | TRBV19 | once | TGTGCCAGTAGTATAGATCCCGGGAGAGCAGATACGCAGTATTTT | CASSIDPGRADTQYF
TRBJ2-3 | TRBD2 | TRBV7-2 | . | TGTGCCAGCAGTTATAGCGGGATTTTGACAGATACGCAGTATTTT | CASSYSGILTDTQYF
TRBJ1-1 | TRBD1 | TRBV28 | . | TGTGCCAGCGGAGAGGGGGCATTGAACACTGAAGCTTTCTTT | CASGEGALNTEAFF
TRBJ1-6 | . | TRBV28 | . | TGTGCCACACGATTATACACGTGGGGGCTTAGAAAAAGGTCCTATAATTCACCCCTCCACTTT | CATRLYTWGLRKRSYNSPLHF
TRBJ2-5 | TRBD2 | TRBV30 | . | TGTGCCTGGTCGGGAGGGGTAGCGTCTGCGACCCAGTACTTC | CAWSGGVASATQYF
TRBJ1-6 | TRBD1 | TRBV5-1 | . | TGCGCCAGCAGGCAAACACCGGGACAGGGAAATTCACCCCTCCACTTT | CASRQTPGQGNSPLHF
TRBJ1-2 | . | TRBV30 | . | TGTGCCTGGAGCTTAGGGGACATGGATGGCTACACCTTC | CAWSLGDMDGYTF
TRBJ2-7 | . | TRBV9 | . | TGTGCCAGCAGCGTAGCCTTACTTGGCCACGAGCAGTACTTC | CASSVALLGHEQYF
TRBJ1-5 | . | TRBV7-2 | few | TGTGCCAGCAGCCAGGGACTCTTGAGGCCCCAGCATTTT | CASSQGLLRPQHF
TRBJ2-3 | . | TRBV19 | few | TGTGCCAGTAGTAGTCGCCGGGGGGCTCGAGCGGGGGATACGCAGTATTTT | CASSSRRGARAGDTQYF
TRBJ1-2 | . | TRBV5-4 | . | TGTGCCAGCAGCTTGTGGGCGGGGAAAAACTATGGCTACACCTTC | CASSLWAGKNYGYTF
TRBJ2-7 | . | TRBV28 | once | TGTGCCAGCAGTTTGGGGGGCGCACGGGGCTACGAGCAGTACTTC | CASSLGGARGYEQYF
TRBJ1-4 | TRBD1 | TRBV27 | . | TGTGCCAGCAGTTTATTCCGGGCAGGGGGTAGTGAAAAACTGTTTTTT | CASSLFRAGGSEKLFF
TRBJ2-1 | . | TRBV7-2 | . | TGTGCCAGCAGCTTAACCCGGCAGGGTGAGCAGTTCTTC | CASSLTRQGEQFF
TRBJ1-6 | TRBD1 | TRBV7-9 | . | TGTGCCAGCAGCCTAGGACAGGGGTTCTATAATTCACCCCTCCACTTT | CASSLGQGFYNSPLHF